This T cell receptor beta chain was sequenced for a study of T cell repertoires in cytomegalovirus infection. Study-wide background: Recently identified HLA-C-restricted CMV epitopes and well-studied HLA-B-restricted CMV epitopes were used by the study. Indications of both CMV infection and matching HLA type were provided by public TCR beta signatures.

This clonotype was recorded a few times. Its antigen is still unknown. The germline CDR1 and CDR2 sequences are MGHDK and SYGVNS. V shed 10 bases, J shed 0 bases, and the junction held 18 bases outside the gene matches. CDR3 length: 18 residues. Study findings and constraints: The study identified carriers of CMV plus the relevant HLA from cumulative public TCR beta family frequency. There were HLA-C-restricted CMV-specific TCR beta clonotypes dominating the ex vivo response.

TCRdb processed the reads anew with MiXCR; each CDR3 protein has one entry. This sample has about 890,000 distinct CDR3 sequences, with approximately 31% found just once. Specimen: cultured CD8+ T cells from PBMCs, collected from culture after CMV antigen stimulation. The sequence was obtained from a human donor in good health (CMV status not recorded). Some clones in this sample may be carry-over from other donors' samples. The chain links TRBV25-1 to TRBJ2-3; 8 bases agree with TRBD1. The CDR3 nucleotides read TGTGCCACAACCTACCCCCCCCGGGACAGGAGTAGCACAGATACGCAGTATTTT. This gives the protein CATTYPPRDRSSTDTQYF. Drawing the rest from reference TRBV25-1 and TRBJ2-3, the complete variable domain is EADIYQTPRYLVIGTGKKITLECSQTMGHDKMYWYQQDPGMELHLIHYSYGVNSTEKGDLSSESTVSRIRTEHFPLTLESARPSHTSQYLCATTYPPRDRSSTDTQYFGPGTRLTVL.